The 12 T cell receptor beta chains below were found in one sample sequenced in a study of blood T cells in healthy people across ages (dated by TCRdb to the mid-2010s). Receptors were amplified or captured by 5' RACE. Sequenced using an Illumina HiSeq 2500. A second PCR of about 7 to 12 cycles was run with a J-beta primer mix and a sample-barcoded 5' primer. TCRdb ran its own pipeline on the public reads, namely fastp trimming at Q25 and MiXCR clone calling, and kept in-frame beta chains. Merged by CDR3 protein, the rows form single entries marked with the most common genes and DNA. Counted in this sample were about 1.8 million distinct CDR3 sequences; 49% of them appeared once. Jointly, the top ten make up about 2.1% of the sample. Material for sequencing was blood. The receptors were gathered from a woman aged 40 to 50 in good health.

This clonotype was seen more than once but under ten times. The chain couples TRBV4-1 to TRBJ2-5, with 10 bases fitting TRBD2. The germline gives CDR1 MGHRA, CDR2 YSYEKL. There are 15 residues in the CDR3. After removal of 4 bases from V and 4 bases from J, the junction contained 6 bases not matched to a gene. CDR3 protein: CASSRVASGGETQYF. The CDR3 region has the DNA TGCGCCAGCAGCCGAGTGGCTAGCGGGGGAGAGACCCAGTACTTC.

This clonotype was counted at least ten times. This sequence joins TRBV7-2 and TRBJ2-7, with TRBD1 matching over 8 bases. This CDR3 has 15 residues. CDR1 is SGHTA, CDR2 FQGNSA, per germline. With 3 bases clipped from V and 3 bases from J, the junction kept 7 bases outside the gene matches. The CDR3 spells CASSLVPTGGYEQYF. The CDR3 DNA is TGTGCCAGCAGCTTGGTACCCACAGGGGGCTACGAGCAGTACTTC.

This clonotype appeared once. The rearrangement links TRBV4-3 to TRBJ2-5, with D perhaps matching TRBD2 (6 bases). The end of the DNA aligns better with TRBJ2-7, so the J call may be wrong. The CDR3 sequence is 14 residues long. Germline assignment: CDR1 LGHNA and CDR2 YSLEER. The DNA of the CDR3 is TGCGCCAGCAGCCAGGCCGTAATGGGGGGCGAGCAGTACTTC. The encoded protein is CASSQAVMGGEQYF.

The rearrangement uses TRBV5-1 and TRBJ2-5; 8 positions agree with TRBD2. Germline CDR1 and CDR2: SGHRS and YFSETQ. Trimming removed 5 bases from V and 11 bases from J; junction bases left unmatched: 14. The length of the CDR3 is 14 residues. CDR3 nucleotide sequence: TGCGCCAGCAGTTACGGACTAGCCTTGAATGAGCAGTACTTC. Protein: CASSYGLALNEQYF.

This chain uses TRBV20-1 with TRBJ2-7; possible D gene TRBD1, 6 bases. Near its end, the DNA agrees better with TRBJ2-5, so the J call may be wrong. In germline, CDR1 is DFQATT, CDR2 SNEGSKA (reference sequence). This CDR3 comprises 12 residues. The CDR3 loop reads CSAASGVETQYF. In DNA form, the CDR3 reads TGCAGTGCTGCCTCAGGGGTAGAGACCCAGTACTTC.

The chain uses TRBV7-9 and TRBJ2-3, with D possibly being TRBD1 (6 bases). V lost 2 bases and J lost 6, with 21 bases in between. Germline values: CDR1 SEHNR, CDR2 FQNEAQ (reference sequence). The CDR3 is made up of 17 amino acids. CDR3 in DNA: TGTGCCAGCAGCTTATCGCCCGACAGGTTCACGAAGGATACGCAGTATTTT. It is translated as CASSLSPDRFTKDTQYF. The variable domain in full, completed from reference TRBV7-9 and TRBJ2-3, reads DTGVSQNPRHKITKRGQNVTFRCDPISEHNRLYWYRQTLGQGPEFLTYFQNEAQLEKSRLLSDRFSAERPKGSFSTLEIQRTEQGDSAMYLCASSLSPDRFTKDTQYFGPGTRLTVL.

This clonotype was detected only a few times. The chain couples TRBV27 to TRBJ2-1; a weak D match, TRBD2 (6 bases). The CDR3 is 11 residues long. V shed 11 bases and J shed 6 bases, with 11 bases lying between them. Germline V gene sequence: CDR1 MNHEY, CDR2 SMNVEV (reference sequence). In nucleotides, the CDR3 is TGTGCCTCAAAGGAGGGCAATGAGCAGTTCTTC. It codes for CASKEGNEQFF.

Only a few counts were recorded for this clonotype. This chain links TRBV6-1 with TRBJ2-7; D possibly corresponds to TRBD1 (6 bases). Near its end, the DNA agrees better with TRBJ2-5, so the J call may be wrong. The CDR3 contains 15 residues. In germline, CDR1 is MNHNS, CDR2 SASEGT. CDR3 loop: CASVLTGSGRETQYF. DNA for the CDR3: TGTGCCAGCGTCCTGACAGGATCGGGTAGGGAGACCCAGTACTTC.

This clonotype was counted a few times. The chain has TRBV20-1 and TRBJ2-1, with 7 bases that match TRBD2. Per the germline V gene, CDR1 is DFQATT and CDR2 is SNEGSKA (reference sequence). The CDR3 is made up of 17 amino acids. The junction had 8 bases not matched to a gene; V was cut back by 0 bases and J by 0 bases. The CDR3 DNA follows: TGCAGTGCTAGAGATGTAGGCGGGAGATCCTCCTACAATGAGCAGTTCTTC. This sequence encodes CSARDVGGRSSYNEQFF.

DNA of the CDR3: TGCGCCAGCAGCCAAGGAGGGCCCGGCATTCAGTACTTC. This sequence encodes CASSQGGPGIQYF. This rearrangement joins TRBV4-3 to TRBJ2-4; the D gene is possibly TRBD2 (5 bases). V was trimmed by 1 base and J by 9 bases, leaving 10 bases between them. Looked up from germline, CDR1 is LGHNA and CDR2 is YSLEER. The length of the CDR3 is 13 residues.

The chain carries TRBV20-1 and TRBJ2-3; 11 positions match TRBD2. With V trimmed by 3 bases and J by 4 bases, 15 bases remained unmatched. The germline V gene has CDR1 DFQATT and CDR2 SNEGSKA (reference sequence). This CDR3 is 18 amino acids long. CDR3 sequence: CSARIGRIAGGFSDTQYF. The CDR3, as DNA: TGCAGTGCTAGGATCGGGAGGATAGCGGGGGGGTTCTCAGATACGCAGTATTTT.

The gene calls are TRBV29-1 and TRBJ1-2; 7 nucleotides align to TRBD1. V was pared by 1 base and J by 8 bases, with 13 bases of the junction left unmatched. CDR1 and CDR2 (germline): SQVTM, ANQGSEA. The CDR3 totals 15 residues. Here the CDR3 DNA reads TGCAGCGTTGAAGCTACAGGGGCCACGTGGAGGGGCTACACCTTC. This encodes CSVEATGATWRGYTF.